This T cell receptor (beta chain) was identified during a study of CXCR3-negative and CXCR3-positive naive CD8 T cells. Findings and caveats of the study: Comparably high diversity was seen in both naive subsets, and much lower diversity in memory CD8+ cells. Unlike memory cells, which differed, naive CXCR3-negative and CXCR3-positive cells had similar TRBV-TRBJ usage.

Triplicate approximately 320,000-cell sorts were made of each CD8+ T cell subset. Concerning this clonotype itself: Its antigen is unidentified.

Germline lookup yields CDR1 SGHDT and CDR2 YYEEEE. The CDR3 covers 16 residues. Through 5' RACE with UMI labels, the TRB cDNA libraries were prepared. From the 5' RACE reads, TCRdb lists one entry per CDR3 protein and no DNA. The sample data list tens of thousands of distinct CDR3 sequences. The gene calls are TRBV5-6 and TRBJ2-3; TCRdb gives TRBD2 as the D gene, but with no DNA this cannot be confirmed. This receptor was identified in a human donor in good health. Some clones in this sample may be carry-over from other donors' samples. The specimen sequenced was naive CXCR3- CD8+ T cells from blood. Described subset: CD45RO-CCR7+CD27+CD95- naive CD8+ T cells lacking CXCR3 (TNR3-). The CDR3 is CASSSRGARSTDTQYF. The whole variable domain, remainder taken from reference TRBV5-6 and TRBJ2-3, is DAGVTQSPTHLIKTRGQQVTLRCSPKSGHDTVSWYQQALGQGPQFIFQYYEEEERQRGNFPDRFSGHQFPNYSSELNVNALLLGDSALYLCASSSRGARSTDTQYFGPGTRLTVL.